The clone carrying this T cell receptor (beta chain) was seen more than once but under ten times. Authors' processing steps: Cell counts per sample came from amplifying reference gene primers. Here immunoSEQ multiplex PCR was the method, and the copy in TCRdb shows in-frame clones only, minus some. That table gives V, J and clone size, and the DNA gave D and trimming. The sample consists of a few hundred thousand clones, roughly 84% of them appearing once. Germline V gene data show CDR1 as MGHRA and CDR2 as YSYEKL. The CDR3 sequence is 14 residues long. V lost 1 base and J 6 bases, leaving 10 bases between the germline ends. This record comes from a study of blood T cell repertoires in COVID-19.

The clonotype originates from a woman of 80 years or more with active or convalescent COVID-19. The chain uses TRBV4-1 and TRBJ1-5; D is unclear. The sequencing input was peripheral blood. The CDR3 sequence: CASSQGGAGQPQHF. CDR3 in DNA: TGCGCCAGCAGCCAAGGTGGCGCAGGTCAGCCCCAGCATTTT.